The next 12 T cell receptor beta chains were all read from a single sample in a study of CD8+ T cells in alopecia areata. Extracted RNA was reverse transcribed into cDNA, the sequencing template. The repertoire was sequenced with immunoSEQ multiplex PCR; TCRdb's copy has only in-frame clones and lacks some. The table records 110,000 to 150,000 clones, 51% of them present only once. Here the sequenced sample was CD4+ T cells sorted from blood, taken at week 0. These receptors were taken from a human donor with alopecia areata.

The rearrangement joins TRBV6-6 to TRBJ2-1; possible D gene TRBD2, 5 bases. The CDR3 runs 12 residues. Germline CDR1 is MNHNY and CDR2 is SVGAGI (reference sequence). Trimming took 11 bases from V and 5 from J, leaving 13 bases between them. The CDR3 spells CAGRAGNNEQFF. The CDR3 DNA reads TGTGCCGGGCGGGCGGGTAACAATGAGCAGTTCTTC.

The rearrangement uses TRBV28 and TRBJ2-5; tentatively, D is TRBD2 (7 bases). Germline V gives CDR1 MDHEN, CDR2 SYDVKM. Trimming left V 5 bases short and J 4 bases short, with 20 bases between. This CDR3 has 16 amino acids. The CDR3 sequence: CASSPPGGPGLETQYF. Here the CDR3 DNA reads TGTGCCAGCAGTCCCCCCGGGGGGCCCGGCCTAGAGACCCAGTACTTC.

This clone was observed a handful of times. This sample includes further DNA sequences coding for the same CDR3. This chain connects TRBV5-1 to TRBJ2-2, with D possibly TRBD1 on 6 matching bases. This CDR3 comprises 15 residues. The germline V and J ends were trimmed by 2 bases and 0 bases, with 8 bases remaining between them. CDR1 is SGHRS and CDR2 is YFSETQ in the germline V gene. CDR3 in amino acids: CASSFSGANTGELFF. CDR3 sequence (DNA): TGCGCCAGCAGCTTTTCAGGGGCGAACACCGGGGAGCTGTTTTTT.

This clone was counted only a few times. The V gene is TRBV7-2, the J gene TRBJ2-5, with D possibly matching TRBD1 (5 bases). This CDR3 spans 16 amino acids. Per germline, CDR1 SGHTA and CDR2 FQGNSA. Trimming removed 6 bases from V and 1 base from J, with 18 bases in between. DNA for the CDR3: TGTGCCAGCAGTTCACCCATTGACAGCTCCCAAGAGACCCAGTACTTC. This encodes CASSSPIDSSQETQYF.

J is TRBJ2-7 and V is TRBV29-1; 11 nucleotides line up with TRBD2. V shed 4 bases and J 2 bases; nucleotides not matched to a gene: 4. Germline V lookup: CDR1 SQVTM, CDR2 ANQGSEA. CDR3 length: 14 residues. The DNA of the CDR3 is TGCAGCGTTGCCGTGGGACTAGCGGCCTACGAGCAGTACTTC. It specifies CSVAVGLAAYEQYF.

The chain joins TRBV28 to TRBJ2-2; D is possibly TRBD1 or TRBD2 (5 bases each). Germline-derived CDR1 and CDR2 are MDHEN and SYDVKM. V lost 0 bases and J lost 6, with 20 bases in between. This CDR3 is 18 amino acids long. CDR3 in amino acids: CASSLWGRAGISAGELFF. CDR3 nucleotide sequence: TGTGCCAGCAGTTTATGGGGCAGGGCAGGGATTAGCGCCGGGGAGCTGTTTTTT.

This clone was observed a few times. The chain has TRBV9 and TRBJ1-4; 8 bases map to TRBD1. The CDR3 consists of 13 residues. Germline CDR1 is SGDLS and CDR2 is YYNGEE. V trimming: 4 bases; J trimming: 7 bases; junction bases outside the gene matches: 3. The CDR3 coding sequence is TGTGCCAGCAGCCCAGGGGGCAGTGAAAAACTGTTTTTT. Its translation is CASSPGGSEKLFF.

The rearrangement joins TRBV4-2 to TRBJ1-1; no clear D gene. This CDR3 comprises 13 residues. Between the trimmed V and J ends, which lost 2 bases and 7 bases, there was a span of 11 bases. Germline CDR1 LGHNA, CDR2 YNFKEQ. The CDR3 loop reads CASSQTGPNEAFF. In nucleotides, the CDR3 is TGTGCCAGCAGCCAAACCGGGCCCAATGAAGCTTTCTTT.

V and J are TRBV6-6 and TRBJ2-7; D uncertain. V was clipped by 8 bases and J by 1 base, with 12 bases between them. The CDR3 length is 13 residues. Germline V gives CDR1 MNHNY, CDR2 SVGAGI (reference sequence). In DNA, the CDR3 is TGTGCCAGCCTGAAGTCGAATTCCTACGAGCAGTACTTC. Its protein product is CASLKSNSYEQYF.

The J gene is TRBJ2-3, the V gene TRBV25-1, with 7 bases lining up with TRBD2. Trimming took 6 bases from V and 7 from J; bases not matched to a gene: 10. CDR1 is MGHDK, CDR2 SYGVNS, per germline. The CDR3 has 14 amino acids. CDR3 bases: TGTGCCAGCAGATCGGCGGGGGAGGGACATACGCAGTATTTT. Translation: CASRSAGEGHTQYF.

This clone was picked up a small number of times. This chain connects TRBV5-1 to TRBJ2-1; TRBD2 agrees at 9 bases. CDR1 SGHRS and CDR2 YFSETQ come from the germline V gene. The CDR3 loop spans 17 amino acids. After removal of 0 bases from V and 1 base from J, the junction contained 5 bases not matched to a gene. The CDR3 DNA follows: TGCGCCAGCAGCTTGGTTCCTAGCGGGAATTCCTACAATGAGCAGTTCTTC. It specifies CASSLVPSGNSYNEQFF.

V usage is TRBV7-8 and J usage is TRBJ2-7; D unclear. Germline V CDR1 and CDR2: SGHVS, FQNEAQ. The CDR3 has 15 amino acids. Trimming took 4 bases from V and 0 from J, leaving 13 bases between them. In nucleotides, the CDR3 is TGTGCCAGCAGCTCCCCCCGCAGGAGCTCCTACGAGCAGTACTTC. Its protein product is CASSSPRRSSYEQYF. Combining the CDR3 with reference TRBV7-8 and TRBJ2-7 gives the whole variable domain GAGVSQSPRYKVAKRGQDVALRCDPISGHVSLFWYQQALGQGPEFLTYFQNEAQLDKSGLPSDRFFAERPEGSVSTLKIQRTQQEDSAVYLCASSSPRRSSYEQYFGPGTRLTVT.